This T cell receptor (beta chain) was obtained from a study of cytomegalovirus exposure and HLA in healthy donors. Study information: The 120 validation repertoires and the roughly 670 first-cohort repertoires shared a platform, a later analysis reported. Broader study findings: In vitro testing confirmed a few CMV-associated chains as specific for CMV antigens. Reported results showed that the classifier diagnosed cytomegalovirus status with high specificity and sensitivity.

As concerns this clone: Antigen: not known.

The CDR3 spans 17 residues. The V end was cut by 3 bases, the J end by 3 bases, with 22 bases between. Germline CDR1 is SGHDT and CDR2 is YYEEEE. The donors were part of the validation cohort of 100 to 150 subjects. That cohort was separate from the first cohort, which comprised roughly 670 subjects. Profiling relied on immunoSEQ multiplex PCR, and the TCRdb table lists in-frame clones only, not all of them. The data hold about 240,000 clones, with approximately 83% observed a single time. The clonotype comes from a woman between 25 and 40 years old in good health and CMV-seropositive. This sequence joins TRBV5-6 and TRBJ2-7; D ambiguous. Source material: PBMCs. The CDR3: CASSSTPPVFTSYEQYF. As DNA, the CDR3 is TGTGCCAGCAGCTCCACCCCGCCCGTTTTTACAAGCTACGAGCAGTACTTC. Supplemented by reference TRBV5-6 and TRBJ2-7, the full variable domain reads DAGVTQSPTHLIKTRGQQVTLRCSPKSGHDTVSWYQQALGQGPQFIFQYYEEEERQRGNFPDRFSGHQFPNYSSELNVNALLLGDSALYLCASSSTPPVFTSYEQYFGPGTRLTVT.